This T cell receptor (beta chain) was documented in a study of OX40 agonist ivuxolimab in advanced cancers. Whole-study context: Patients were treated with ivuxolimab, an agonistic anti-OX40 (CD134) antibody. Mean age around 60 years, range about 23 to 79; around 80% male.

The repertoire was sequenced with immunoSEQ multiplex PCR; TCRdb's copy has only in-frame clones and lacks some. This table has 30,000 to 35,000 clones, roughly four fifths appearing once. Germline assignment: CDR1 SEHNR and CDR2 FQNEAQ (reference sequence). This CDR3 is built from 17 residues. The V and J ends lost 0 bases and 0 bases respectively, with 11 bases between them. Whole-study findings and limits: Specificity for antigen went undetermined in the expanded peripheral T cells. Compared with CD4+, CD8+ T cells on average had more expanded clones.

A word on this clone: What it recognizes is unknown.

Sequences were derived from CD4+ or CD8+ T cells sorted from blood, sampled in a trial of the OX40 agonist ivuxolimab. The chain links TRBV7-9 to TRBJ2-2; D uncertain. The sequence derives from an adult with an advanced solid tumor such as melanoma, head and neck, liver or kidney cancer. CDR3 sequence: CASSLADGYANTGELFF. The CDR3 nucleotides read TGTGCCAGCAGCTTAGCGGACGGATACGCGAACACCGGGGAGCTGTTTTTT. Supplemented by reference TRBV7-9 and TRBJ2-2, the full variable domain reads DTGVSQNPRHKITKRGQNVTFRCDPISEHNRLYWYRQTLGQGPEFLTYFQNEAQLEKSRLLSDRFSAERPKGSFSTLEIQRTEQGDSAMYLCASSLADGYANTGELFFGEGSRLTVL.